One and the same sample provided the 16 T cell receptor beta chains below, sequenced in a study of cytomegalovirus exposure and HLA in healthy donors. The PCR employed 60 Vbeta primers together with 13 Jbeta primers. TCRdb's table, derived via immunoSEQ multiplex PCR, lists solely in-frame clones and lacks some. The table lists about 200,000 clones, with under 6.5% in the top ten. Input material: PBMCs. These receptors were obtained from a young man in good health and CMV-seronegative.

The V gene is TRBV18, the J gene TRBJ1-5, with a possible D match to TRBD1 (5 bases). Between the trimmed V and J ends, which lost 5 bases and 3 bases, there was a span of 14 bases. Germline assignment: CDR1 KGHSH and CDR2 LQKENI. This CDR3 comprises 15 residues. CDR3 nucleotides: TGTGCCAGCTCATGGGGAGGGGCCAACAATCAGCCCCAGCATTTT. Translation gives CASSWGGANNQPQHF.

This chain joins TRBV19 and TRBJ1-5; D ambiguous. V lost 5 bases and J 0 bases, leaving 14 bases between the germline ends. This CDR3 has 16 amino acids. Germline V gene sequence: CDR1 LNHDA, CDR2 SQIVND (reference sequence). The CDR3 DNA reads TGTGCCAGTAGTCCCGGGTGGGGAGATAGCAATCAGCCCCAGCATTTT. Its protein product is CASSPGWGDSNQPQHF.

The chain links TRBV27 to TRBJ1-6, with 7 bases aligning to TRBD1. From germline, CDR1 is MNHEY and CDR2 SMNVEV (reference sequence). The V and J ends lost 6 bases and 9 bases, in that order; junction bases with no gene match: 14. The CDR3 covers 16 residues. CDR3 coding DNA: TGTGCCAGCAGCAGACCCACAGGGGTGAAGGCTTCACCCCTCCACTTT. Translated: CASSRPTGVKASPLHF.

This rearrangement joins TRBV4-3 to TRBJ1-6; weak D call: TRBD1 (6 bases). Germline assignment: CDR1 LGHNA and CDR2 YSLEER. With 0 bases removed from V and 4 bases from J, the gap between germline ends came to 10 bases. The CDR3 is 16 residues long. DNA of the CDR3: TGCGCCAGCAGCCAAGATTCAGGACAGTATAATTCACCCCTCCACTTT. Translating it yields CASSQDSGQYNSPLHF.

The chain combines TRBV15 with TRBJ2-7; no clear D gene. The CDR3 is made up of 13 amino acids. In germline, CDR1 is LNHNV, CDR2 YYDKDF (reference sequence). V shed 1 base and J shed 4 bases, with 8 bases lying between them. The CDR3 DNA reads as TGTGCCACCAGCAGAGTGTCCCGGTACGAGCAGTACTTC. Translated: CATSRVSRYEQYF.

The CDR3 nucleotides are TGTGCCAGCAGCGTAGGGTTTGCGCCCTACAATGAGCAGTTCTTC. It yields the protein CASSVGFAPYNEQFF. The V call is TRBV9, the J call TRBJ2-1; D ambiguous. In germline, CDR1 is SGDLS, CDR2 YYNGEE. The ends were cut back, 0 bases at V and 2 bases at J, with 9 bases in the middle. The CDR3 is 15 amino acids.

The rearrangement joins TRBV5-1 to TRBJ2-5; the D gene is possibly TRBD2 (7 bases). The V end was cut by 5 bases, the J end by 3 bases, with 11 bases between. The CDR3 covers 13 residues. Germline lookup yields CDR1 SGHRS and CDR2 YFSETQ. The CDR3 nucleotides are TGCGCCAGCAGGCGGGGGCTGGAAGAGACCCAGTACTTC. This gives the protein CASRRGLEETQYF.

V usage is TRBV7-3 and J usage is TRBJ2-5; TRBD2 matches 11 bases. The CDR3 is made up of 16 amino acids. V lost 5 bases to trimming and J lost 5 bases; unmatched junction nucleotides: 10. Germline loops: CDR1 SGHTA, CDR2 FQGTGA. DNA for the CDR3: TGTGCCAGCAGCCAAACAGGACTAGCGGGTTTGGAGACCCAGTACTTC. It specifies CASSQTGLAGLETQYF.

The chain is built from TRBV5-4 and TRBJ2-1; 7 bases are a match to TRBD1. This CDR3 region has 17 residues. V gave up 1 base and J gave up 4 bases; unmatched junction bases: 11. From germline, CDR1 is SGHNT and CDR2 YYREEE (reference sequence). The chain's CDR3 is CASSLKWARDSYNEQFF. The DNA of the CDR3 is TGTGCCAGCAGCTTGAAATGGGCCCGGGACAGTTACAATGAGCAGTTCTTC.

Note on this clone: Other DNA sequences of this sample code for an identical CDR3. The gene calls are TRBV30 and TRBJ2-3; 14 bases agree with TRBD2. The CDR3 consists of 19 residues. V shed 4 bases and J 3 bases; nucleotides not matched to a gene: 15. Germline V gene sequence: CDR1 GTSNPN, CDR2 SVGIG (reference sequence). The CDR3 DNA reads TGTGCCTGGAATCCGACTAGCGGGAGGGCCAAGGTGAGAACAGATACGCAGTATTTT. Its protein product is CAWNPTSGRAKVRTDTQYF.

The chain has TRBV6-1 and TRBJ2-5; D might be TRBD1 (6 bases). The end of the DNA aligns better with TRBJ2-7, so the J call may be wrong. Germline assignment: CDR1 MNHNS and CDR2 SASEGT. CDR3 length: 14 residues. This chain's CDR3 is CASSEPGARGEQYF. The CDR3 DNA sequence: TGTGCCAGCAGTGAACCCGGGGCCAGGGGCGAGCAGTACTTC.

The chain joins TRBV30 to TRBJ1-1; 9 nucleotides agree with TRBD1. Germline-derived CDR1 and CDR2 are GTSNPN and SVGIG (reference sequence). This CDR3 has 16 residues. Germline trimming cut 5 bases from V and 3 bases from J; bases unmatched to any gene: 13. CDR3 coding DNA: TGTGCCTGGGAACCATTGACAGGGGGTTTCGACACTGAAGCTTTCTTT. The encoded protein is CAWEPLTGGFDTEAFF.

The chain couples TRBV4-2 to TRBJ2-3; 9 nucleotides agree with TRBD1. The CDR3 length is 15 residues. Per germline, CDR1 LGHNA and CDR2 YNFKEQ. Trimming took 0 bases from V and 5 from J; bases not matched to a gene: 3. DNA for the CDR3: TGTGCCAGCAGCCAAGATCTGACAGGGGGAGATACGCAGTATTTT. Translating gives CASSQDLTGGDTQYF.

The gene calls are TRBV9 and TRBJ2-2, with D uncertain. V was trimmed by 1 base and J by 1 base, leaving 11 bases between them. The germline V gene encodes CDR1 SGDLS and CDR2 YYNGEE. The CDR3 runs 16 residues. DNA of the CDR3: TGTGCCAGCAGCGTATTACCTATTGGGAACACCGGGGAGCTGTTTTTT. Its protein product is CASSVLPIGNTGELFF.

CDR3 amino acids: CASSVWEYNEQFF. The CDR3 DNA is TGTGCCAGCAGCGTATGGGAGTACAATGAGCAGTTCTTC. The genes are TRBV9 and TRBJ2-1; a possible D gene is TRBD2 (5 bases). From germline, CDR1 is SGDLS and CDR2 YYNGEE. The CDR3 consists of 13 residues. V lost 1 base, J lost 4 bases, and 6 bases lay in between.

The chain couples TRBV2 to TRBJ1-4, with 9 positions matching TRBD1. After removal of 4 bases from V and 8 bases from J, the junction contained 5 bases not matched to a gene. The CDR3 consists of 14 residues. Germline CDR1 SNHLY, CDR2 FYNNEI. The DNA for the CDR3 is TGTGCCAGCAGTGGGCGACAGGGGGGCGAAAAACTGTTTTTT. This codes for CASSGRQGGEKLFF. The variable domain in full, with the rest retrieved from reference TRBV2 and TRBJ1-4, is EPEVTQTPSHQVTQMGQEVILRCVPISNHLYFYWYRQILGQKVEFLVSFYNNEISEKSEIFDDQFSVERPDGSNFTLKIRSTKLEDSAMYFCASSGRQGGEKLFFGSGTQLSVL.